The 10 T cell receptor beta chains below come from one sample, sequenced in a study of OX40 agonist ivuxolimab in advanced cancers. Generated by immunoSEQ multiplex PCR, the TCRdb table keeps only in-frame clones and is missing some. The data contain 75,000 to 100,000 clones, more than 85% of them singletons. The sample consisted of CD4+ or CD8+ T cells sorted from blood, taken in a trial of the OX40 agonist ivuxolimab. The receptors come from an adult with an advanced solid tumor such as melanoma, head and neck, liver or kidney cancer.

Note on this clone: The junction does not match germline at one end; this may be a read error. The rearrangement uses TRBV7-6 and TRBJ2-5, with 8 nucleotides matching TRBD2. The CDR3 totals 13 residues. Germline loops: CDR1 SGHVS, CDR2 FNYEAQ. CDR3 sequence reads: CVSSGSIGETQYF. CDR3 sequence (DNA): TGTGTCAGCAGCGGGAGTATCGGGGAGACCCAGTACTTC.

The chain is built from TRBV7-8 and TRBJ2-5, with D possibly called TRBD1 or TRBD2 (5 bases each). The CDR3 is made up of 13 amino acids. The germline V gene encodes CDR1 SGHVS and CDR2 FQNEAQ. The V end was cut by 3 bases, the J end by 5 bases, with 10 bases between. The CDR3, as DNA: TGTGCCAGCAGCTTTGGCAGGGAGGAGACCCAGTACTTC. Translation gives CASSFGREETQYF.

The chain combines TRBV7-3 with TRBJ2-1; D gene unclear. CDR3 length: 16 residues. Trimming removed 5 bases from V and 0 bases from J, with 14 bases in between. Germline lookup yields CDR1 SGHTA and CDR2 FQGTGA. Written as DNA, the CDR3 is TGTGCCAGCAGCCTCTTTCGCGGAAGCTCCTACAATGAGCAGTTCTTC. Translating it yields CASSLFRGSSYNEQFF.

The V and J genes are TRBV9 and TRBJ1-2; TRBD1 matches 8 bases. Germline CDR1 is SGDLS and CDR2 is YYNGEE. Trimming took 3 bases from V and 0 from J; bases not matched to a gene: 7. This CDR3 is built from 16 residues. CDR3 in DNA: TGTGCCAGCAGCGAGACAGGGGATTGGGCTAACTATGGCTACACCTTC. It translates to CASSETGDWANYGYTF.

The rearrangement joins TRBV19 to TRBJ2-2; D unresolved. The germline V gene has CDR1 LNHDA and CDR2 SQIVND (reference sequence). Trimming removed 5 bases at V and 4 bases at J, with 11 bases between. The CDR3 covers 14 residues. For the CDR3, the DNA is TGTGCCAGTAGTTCCTTGGACCTCACCGGGGAGCTGTTTTTT. Its protein is CASSSLDLTGELFF.

The V and J genes are TRBV11-2 and TRBJ2-7; TRBD1 or TRBD2 may be the D gene (5 bases each). CDR3 length: 14 residues. Looked up from germline, CDR1 is SGHAT and CDR2 is FQNNGV. Trimming took off 4 bases at V and 4 bases at J, with 14 bases between the two ends. The CDR3 sequence: CASSSRGVQYEQYF. As DNA, the CDR3 is TGTGCCAGCAGCTCCCGAGGGGTGCAGTACGAGCAGTACTTC.

The chain is built from TRBV7-9 and TRBJ2-2; unclear D gene. CDR1 and CDR2 (germline): SEHNR, FQNEAQ (reference sequence). The CDR3 loop spans 14 amino acids. V was shortened by 1 base and J by 6 bases, with 9 bases between the two germline ends. The CDR3 bases are TGTGCCAGCAGCTTAGGGAAGTTCCCCGGGGAGCTGTTTTTT. It yields the protein CASSLGKFPGELFF.

The V and J genes are TRBV14 and TRBJ2-5; D remains unclear. V was shortened by 1 base and J by 6 bases, with 15 bases between the two germline ends. CDR3 length equals 15 residues. CDR1 is SGHDN and CDR2 is FVKESK in the germline V gene. The CDR3 is CASSQARGATKTQYF. In DNA, the CDR3 is TGTGCCAGCAGCCAAGCCCGAGGCGCGACGAAGACCCAGTACTTC.

The table lists this clone with many counts. The chain recombines TRBV14 with TRBJ2-5; 11 bases fit TRBD2. Germline lookup yields CDR1 SGHDN and CDR2 FVKESK. The CDR3 has 14 residues. J gave up 5 bases and V 5 bases, and 4 bases lay outside the gene matches. The CDR3 is CASSRLAGRETQYF. The CDR3 nucleotides read TGTGCCAGCAGCAGACTAGCGGGACGGGAGACCCAGTACTTC.

The chain links TRBV6-1 to TRBJ2-7; weak D call: TRBD2 (6 bases). The CDR3 is 13 residues long. Germline loops: CDR1 MNHNS, CDR2 SASEGT. Trimming removed 5 bases from V and 0 bases from J, with 8 bases in between. The CDR3 nucleotides are TGTGCCAGCAGTTGGGACTTCTCCTACGAGCAGTACTTC. Protein product: CASSWDFSYEQYF.